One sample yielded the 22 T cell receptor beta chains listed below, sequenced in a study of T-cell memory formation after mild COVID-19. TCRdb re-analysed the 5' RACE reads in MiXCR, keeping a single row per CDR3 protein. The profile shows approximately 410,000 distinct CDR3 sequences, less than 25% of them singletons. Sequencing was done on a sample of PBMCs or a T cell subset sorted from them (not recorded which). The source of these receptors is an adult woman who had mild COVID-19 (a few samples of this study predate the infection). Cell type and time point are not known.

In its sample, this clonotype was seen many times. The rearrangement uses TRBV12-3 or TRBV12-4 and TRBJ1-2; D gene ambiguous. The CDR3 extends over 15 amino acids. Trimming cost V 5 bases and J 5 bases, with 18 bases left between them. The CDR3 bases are TGTGCCAGCAGTCCCCGTCGCGTGGTTGGGTATGGCTACACCTTC. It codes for CASSPRRVVGYGYTF.

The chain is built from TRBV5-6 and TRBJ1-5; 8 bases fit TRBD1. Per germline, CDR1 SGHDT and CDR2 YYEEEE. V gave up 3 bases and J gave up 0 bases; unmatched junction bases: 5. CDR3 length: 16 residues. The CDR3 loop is CASSSGQGYSNQPQHF. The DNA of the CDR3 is TGTGCCAGCAGCTCAGGACAGGGCTATAGCAATCAGCCCCAGCATTTT. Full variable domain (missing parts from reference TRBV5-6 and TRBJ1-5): DAGVTQSPTHLIKTRGQQVTLRCSPKSGHDTVSWYQQALGQGPQFIFQYYEEEERQRGNFPDRFSGHQFPNYSSELNVNALLLGDSALYLCASSSGQGYSNQPQHFGDGTRLSIL.

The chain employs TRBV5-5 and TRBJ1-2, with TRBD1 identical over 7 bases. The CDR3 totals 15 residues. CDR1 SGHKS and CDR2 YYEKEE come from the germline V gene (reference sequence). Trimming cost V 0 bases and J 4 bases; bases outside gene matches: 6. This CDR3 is CASSLARGSGYGYTF. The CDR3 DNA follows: TGTGCCAGCAGCTTGGCCAGGGGGAGCGGCTATGGCTACACCTTC.

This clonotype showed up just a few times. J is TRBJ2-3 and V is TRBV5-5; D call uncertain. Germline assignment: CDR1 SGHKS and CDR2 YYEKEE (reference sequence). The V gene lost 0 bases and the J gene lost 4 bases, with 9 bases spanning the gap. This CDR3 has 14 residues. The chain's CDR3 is CASSLGLGPDTQYF. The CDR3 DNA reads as TGTGCCAGCAGCTTGGGGCTAGGCCCAGATACGCAGTATTTT.

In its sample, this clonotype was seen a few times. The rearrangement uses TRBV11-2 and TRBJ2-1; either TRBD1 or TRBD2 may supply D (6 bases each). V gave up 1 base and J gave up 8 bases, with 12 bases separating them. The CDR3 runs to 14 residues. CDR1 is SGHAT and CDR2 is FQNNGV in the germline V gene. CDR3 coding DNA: TGTGCCAGCAGCTTAGTTCGGGGGCCTCATGAGCAGTTCTTC. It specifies CASSLVRGPHEQFF.

The CDR3 sequence is CSAYFRDPRGEQFF. In nucleotides, the CDR3 is TGCAGTGCTTATTTCCGGGATCCCCGTGGTGAGCAGTTCTTC. This chain links TRBV20-1 with TRBJ2-1, with D possibly matching TRBD2 (5 bases). This CDR3 contains 14 residues. Trimming took 5 bases from V and 9 from J, leaving 20 bases between them. Germline V gene data show CDR1 as DFQATT and CDR2 as SNEGSKA (reference sequence).

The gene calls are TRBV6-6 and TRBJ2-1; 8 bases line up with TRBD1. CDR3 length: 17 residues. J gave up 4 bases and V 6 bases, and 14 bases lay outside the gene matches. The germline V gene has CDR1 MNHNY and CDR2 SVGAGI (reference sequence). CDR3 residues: CASSTNPGTGIYNEQFF. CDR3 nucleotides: TGTGCCAGCAGCACCAACCCCGGGACAGGAATTTACAATGAGCAGTTCTTC.

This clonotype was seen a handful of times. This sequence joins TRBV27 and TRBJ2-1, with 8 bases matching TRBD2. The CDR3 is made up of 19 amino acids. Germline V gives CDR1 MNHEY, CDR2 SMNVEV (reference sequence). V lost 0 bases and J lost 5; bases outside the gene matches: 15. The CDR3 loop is CASSLSLREGLTYHNEQFF. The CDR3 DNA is TGTGCCAGCAGTTTATCCCTCCGGGAGGGCCTAACATATCACAATGAGCAGTTCTTC.

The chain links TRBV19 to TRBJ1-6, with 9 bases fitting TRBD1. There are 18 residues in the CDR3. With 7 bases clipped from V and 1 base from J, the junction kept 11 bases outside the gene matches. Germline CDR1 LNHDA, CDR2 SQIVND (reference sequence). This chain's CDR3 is CASTNPTGGSSYNSPLHF. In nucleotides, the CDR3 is TGTGCCAGTACCAACCCGACAGGGGGGAGTTCCTATAATTCACCCCTCCACTTT. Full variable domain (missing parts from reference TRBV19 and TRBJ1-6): DGGITQSPKYLFRKEGQNVTLSCEQNLNHDAMYWYRQDPGQGLRLIYYSQIVNDFQKGDIAEGYSVSREKKESFPLTVTSAQKNPTAFYLCASTNPTGGSSYNSPLHFGNGTRLTVT.

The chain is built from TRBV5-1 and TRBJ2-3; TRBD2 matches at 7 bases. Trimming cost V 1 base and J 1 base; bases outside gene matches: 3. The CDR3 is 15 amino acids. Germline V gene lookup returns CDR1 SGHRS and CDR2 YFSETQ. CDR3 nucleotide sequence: TGCGCCAGCAGCTTGCCGAGCGGGGGCACAGATACGCAGTATTTT. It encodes CASSLPSGGTDTQYF.

For the CDR3, the DNA is TGTGCCATCAGTGGGGCAGCCTACGAGCAGTACTTC. This translates into CAISGAAYEQYF. This chain uses TRBV10-3 with TRBJ2-7; D is undetermined. V shed 4 bases and J shed 2 bases, with 6 bases lying between them. The CDR3 loop spans 12 amino acids. CDR1 is ENHRY, CDR2 SYGVKD, per germline.

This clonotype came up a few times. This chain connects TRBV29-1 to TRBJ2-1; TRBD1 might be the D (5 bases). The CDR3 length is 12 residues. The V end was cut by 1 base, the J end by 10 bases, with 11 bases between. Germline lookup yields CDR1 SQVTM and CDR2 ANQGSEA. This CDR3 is CSVEGLTAEQFF. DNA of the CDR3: TGCAGCGTTGAAGGTCTGACAGCAGAGCAGTTCTTC.

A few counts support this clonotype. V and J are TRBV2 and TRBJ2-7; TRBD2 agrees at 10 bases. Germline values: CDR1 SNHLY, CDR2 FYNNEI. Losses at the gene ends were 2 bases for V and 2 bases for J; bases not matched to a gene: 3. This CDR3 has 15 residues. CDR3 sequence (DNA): TGTGCCAGCAGTGAAAGGAGCGGGAGGGCCTACGAGCAGTACTTC. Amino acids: CASSERSGRAYEQYF.

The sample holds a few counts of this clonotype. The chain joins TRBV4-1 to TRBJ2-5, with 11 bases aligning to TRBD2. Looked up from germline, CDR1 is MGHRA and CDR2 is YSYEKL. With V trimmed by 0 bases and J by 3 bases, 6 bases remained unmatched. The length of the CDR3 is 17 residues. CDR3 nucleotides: TGCGCCAGCAGCCAAGAGAATCTAGCGGGGGGCGAAGAGACCCAGTACTTC. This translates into CASSQENLAGGEETQYF.

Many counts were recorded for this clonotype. CDR3 in DNA: TGCGCCAGCAGTACCACCGGGGAGCTGTTTTTT. This translates into CASSTTGELFF. The gene calls are TRBV5-1 and TRBJ2-2; no clear D gene. The CDR3 runs to 11 residues. CDR1 and CDR2 from the germline V gene are SGHRS and YFSETQ. The V gene lost 5 bases and the J gene lost 4 bases, with 3 bases spanning the gap.

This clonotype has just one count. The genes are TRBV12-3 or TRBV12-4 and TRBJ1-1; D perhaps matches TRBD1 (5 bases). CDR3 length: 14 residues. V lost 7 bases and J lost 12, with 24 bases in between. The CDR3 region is CASIFGGRGPLPFF. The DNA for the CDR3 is TGTGCCAGCATCTTCGGAGGGAGGGGACCCCTCCCTTTCTTT.

The CDR3 sequence is CASSIGQGHEQFF. In DNA form, the CDR3 reads TGCGCCAGCAGCATAGGACAGGGTCATGAGCAGTTCTTC. V usage is TRBV5-1 and J usage is TRBJ2-1, with 8 bases aligning to TRBD1. This CDR3 region has 13 residues. V dropped 4 bases and J dropped 8; count of bases not matched to a gene: 5. Germline V gives CDR1 SGHRS, CDR2 YFSETQ.

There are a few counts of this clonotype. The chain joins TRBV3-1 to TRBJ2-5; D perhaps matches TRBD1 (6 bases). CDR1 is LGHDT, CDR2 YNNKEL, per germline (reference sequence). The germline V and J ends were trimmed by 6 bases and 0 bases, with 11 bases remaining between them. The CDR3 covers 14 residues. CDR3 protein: CASRGHSYQETQYF. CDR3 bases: TGTGCCAGCAGGGGACACTCCTACCAAGAGACCCAGTACTTC.

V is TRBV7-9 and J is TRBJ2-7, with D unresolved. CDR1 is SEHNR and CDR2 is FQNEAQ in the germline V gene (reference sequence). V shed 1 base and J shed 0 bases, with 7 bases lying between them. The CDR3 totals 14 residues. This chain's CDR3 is CASSLDEVSYEQYF. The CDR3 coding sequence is TGTGCCAGCAGCTTAGATGAGGTCTCCTACGAGCAGTACTTC.

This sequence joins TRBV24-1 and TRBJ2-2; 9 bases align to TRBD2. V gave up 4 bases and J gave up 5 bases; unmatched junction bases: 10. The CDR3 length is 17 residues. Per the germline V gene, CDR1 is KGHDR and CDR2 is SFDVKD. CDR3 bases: TGTGCCACCAGTGAGATCCCCCAACTAGCGGGTACCGGGGAGCTGTTTTTT. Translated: CATSEIPQLAGTGELFF.

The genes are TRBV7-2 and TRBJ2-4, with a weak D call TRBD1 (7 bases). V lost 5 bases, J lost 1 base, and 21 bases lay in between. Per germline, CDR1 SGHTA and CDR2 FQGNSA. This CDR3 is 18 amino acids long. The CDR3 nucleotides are TGTGCCAGCAGCCCGTCTCAGGGGGGCGGAAGCGCCAAAAACATTCAGTACTTC. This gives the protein CASSPSQGGGSAKNIQYF.

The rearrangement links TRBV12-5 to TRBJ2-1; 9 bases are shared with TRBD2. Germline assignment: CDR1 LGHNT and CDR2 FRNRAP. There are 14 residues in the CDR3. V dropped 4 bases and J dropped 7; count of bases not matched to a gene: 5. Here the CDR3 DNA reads TGTGCTAGTGGTTCCGGGACTAGCTCGAATGAGCAGTTCTTC. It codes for CASGSGTSSNEQFF.